This paragraph covers one T cell receptor (beta chain) sequence. This CDR3 is 14 amino acids long. Trimming cost V 4 bases and J 6 bases; bases outside gene matches: 7. Germline CDR1 is MNHNS and CDR2 is SASEGT. The source of the sample is a study of OX40 agonist ivuxolimab in advanced cancers. Across the study: Prior therapy, whether anti-PD-1, anti-PD-L1 or anti-CTLA-4, was allowed, and 35% to 40% had some.

TCRdb keeps only in-frame clones here, not all; method: immunoSEQ multiplex PCR. The sample carries roughly 18,000 clones, 60% to 70% recorded once. The clonotype was recovered from an adult with an advanced solid tumor such as melanoma, head and neck, liver or kidney cancer. The V call is TRBV6-1, the J call TRBJ2-7; the match to TRBD2 covers 9 bases. The input for sequencing was CD4+ or CD8+ T cells sorted from blood, taken in a trial of the OX40 agonist ivuxolimab. CDR3 region: CASSGLAVRSEQYF. The DNA of the CDR3 is TGTGCCAGCAGTGGACTAGCGGTTAGAAGCGAGCAGTACTTC.